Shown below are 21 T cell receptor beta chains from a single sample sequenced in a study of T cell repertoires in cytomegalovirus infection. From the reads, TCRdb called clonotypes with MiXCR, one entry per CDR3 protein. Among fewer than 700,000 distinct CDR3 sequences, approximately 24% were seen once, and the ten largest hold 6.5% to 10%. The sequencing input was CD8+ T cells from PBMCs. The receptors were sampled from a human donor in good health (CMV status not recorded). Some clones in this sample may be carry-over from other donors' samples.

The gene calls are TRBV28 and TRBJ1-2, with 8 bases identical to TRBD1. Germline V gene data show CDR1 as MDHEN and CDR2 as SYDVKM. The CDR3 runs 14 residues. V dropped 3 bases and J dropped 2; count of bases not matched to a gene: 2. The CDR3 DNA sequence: TGTGCCAGCAGTTTTTACAGGGGGAACTATGGCTACACCTTC. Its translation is CASSFYRGNYGYTF.

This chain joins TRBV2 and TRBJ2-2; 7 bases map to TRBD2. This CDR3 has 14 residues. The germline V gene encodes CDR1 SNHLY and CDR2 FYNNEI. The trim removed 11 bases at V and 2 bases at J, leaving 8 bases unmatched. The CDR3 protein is CALMGGENTGELFF. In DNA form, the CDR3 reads TGTGCCCTGATGGGAGGGGAAAACACCGGGGAGCTGTTTTTT.

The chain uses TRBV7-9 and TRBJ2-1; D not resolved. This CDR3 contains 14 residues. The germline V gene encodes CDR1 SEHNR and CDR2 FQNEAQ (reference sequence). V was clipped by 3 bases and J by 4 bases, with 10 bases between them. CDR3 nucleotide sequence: TGTGCCAGCAGCTTTGTGGGTCCTTACAATGAGCAGTTCTTC. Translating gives CASSFVGPYNEQFF.

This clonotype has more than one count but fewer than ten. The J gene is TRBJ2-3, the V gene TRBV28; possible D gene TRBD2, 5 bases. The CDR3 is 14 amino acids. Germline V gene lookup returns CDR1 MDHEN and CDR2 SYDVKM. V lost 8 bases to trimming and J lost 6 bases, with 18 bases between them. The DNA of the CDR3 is TGTGCCAGCTCTTTGGAGGTCCCACAGGATACGCAGTATTTT. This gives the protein CASSLEVPQDTQYF.

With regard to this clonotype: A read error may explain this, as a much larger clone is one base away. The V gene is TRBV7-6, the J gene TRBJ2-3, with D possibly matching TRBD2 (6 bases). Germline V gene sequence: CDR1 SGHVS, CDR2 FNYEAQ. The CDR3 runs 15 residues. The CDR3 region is CASSLTSTSTDTQSF. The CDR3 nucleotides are TGTGCCAGCAGCTTAACTAGCACTAGCACAGATACGCAGTCTTTT. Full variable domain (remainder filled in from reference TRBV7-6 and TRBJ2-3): GAGVSQSPRYKVTKRGQDVALRCDPISGHVSLYWYRQALGQGPEFLTYFNYEAQQDKSGLPNDRFSAERPEGSISTLTIQRTEQRDSAMYRCASSLTSTSTDTQSFGPGTRLTVL.

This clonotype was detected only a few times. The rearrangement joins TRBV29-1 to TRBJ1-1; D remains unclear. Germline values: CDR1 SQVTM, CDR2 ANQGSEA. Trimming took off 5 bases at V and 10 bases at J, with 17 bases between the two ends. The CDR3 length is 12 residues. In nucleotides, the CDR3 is TGCAGCGTTCAGTTCCTGGGTGGGAGAGCTTTCTTT. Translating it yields CSVQFLGGRAFF.

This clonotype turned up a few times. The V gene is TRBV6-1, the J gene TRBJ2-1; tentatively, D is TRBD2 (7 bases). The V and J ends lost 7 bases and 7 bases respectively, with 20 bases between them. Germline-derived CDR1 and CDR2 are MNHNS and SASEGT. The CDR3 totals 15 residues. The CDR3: CASTINGGPKNEQFF. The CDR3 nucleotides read TGTGCCAGCACTATAAACGGGGGGCCGAAGAATGAGCAGTTCTTC.

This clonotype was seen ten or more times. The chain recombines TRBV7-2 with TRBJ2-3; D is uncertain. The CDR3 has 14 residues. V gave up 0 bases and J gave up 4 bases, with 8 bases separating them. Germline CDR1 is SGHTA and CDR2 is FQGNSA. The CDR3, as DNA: TGTGCCAGCAGCTTAGCCAGTGTTCCAGATACGCAGTATTTT. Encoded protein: CASSLASVPDTQYF.

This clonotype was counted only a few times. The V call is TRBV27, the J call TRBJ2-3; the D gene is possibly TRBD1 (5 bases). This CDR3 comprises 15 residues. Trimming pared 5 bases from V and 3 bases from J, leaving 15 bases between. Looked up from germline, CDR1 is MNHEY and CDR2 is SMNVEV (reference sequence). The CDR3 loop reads CASSPAGRGTDTQYF. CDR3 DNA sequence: TGTGCCAGCAGTCCCGCCGGAAGGGGAACAGATACGCAGTATTTT.

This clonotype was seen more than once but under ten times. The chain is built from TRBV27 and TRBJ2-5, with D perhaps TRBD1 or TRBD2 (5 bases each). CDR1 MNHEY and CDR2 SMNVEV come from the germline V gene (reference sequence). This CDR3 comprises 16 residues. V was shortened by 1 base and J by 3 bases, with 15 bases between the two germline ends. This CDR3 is CASSLWGARGEETQYF. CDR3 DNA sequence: TGTGCCAGCAGTTTATGGGGCGCTCGGGGAGAAGAGACCCAGTACTTC.

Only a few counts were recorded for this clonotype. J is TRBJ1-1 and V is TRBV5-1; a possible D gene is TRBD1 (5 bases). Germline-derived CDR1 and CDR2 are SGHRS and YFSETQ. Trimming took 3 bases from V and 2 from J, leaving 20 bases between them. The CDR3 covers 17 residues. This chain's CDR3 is CASSWAGTGMLNTEAFF. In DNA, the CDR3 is TGCGCCAGCAGCTGGGCCGGGACGGGGATGCTCAACACTGAAGCTTTCTTT.

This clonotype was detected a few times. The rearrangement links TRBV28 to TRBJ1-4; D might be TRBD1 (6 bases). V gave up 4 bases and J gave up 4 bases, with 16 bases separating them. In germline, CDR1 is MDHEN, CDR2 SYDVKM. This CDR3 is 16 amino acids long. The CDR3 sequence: CASSWTARSINEKLFF. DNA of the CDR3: TGTGCCAGCAGTTGGACAGCAAGAAGTATTAATGAAAAACTGTTTTTT.

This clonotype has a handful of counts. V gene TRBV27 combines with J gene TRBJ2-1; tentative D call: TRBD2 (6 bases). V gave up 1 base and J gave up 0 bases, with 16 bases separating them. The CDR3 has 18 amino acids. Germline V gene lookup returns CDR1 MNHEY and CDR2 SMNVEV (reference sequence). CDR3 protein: CASSLYAPRDDSYNEQFF. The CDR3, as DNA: TGTGCCAGCAGTTTATACGCCCCGCGGGATGACTCCTACAATGAGCAGTTCTTC.

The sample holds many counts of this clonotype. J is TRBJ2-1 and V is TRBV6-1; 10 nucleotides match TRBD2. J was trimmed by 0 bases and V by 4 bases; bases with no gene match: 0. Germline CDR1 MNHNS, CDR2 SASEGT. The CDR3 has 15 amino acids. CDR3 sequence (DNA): TGTGCCAGCAGTGTAGCGGGGGGCTCCTACAATGAGCAGTTCTTC. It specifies CASSVAGGSYNEQFF.

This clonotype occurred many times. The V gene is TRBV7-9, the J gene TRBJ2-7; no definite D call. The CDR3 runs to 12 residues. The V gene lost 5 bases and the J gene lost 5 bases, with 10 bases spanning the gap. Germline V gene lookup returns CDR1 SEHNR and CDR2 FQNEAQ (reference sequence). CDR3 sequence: CASSTYADEQYF. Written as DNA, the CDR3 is TGTGCCAGCAGCACCTACGCGGACGAGCAGTACTTC. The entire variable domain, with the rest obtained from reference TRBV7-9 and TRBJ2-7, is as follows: DTGVSQNPRHKITKRGQNVTFRCDPISEHNRLYWYRQTLGQGPEFLTYFQNEAQLEKSRLLSDRFSAERPKGSFSTLEIQRTEQGDSAMYLCASSTYADEQYFGPGTRLTVT.

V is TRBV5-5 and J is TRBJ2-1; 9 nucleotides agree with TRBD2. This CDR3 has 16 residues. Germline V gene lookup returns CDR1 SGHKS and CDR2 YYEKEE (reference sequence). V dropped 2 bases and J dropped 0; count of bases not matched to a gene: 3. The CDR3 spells CASSFLSGGSYNEQFF. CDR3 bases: TGTGCCAGCAGCTTCCTTAGCGGGGGCTCCTACAATGAGCAGTTCTTC.

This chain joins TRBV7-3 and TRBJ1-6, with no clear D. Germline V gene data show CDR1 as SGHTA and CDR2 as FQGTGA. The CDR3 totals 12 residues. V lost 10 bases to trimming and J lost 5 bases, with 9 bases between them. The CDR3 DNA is TGTGCCAACAACCTGGATAATTCACCCCTCCACTTT. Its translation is CANNLDNSPLHF. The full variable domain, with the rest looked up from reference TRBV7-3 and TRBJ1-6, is GAGVSQTPSNKVTEKGKYVELRCDPISGHTALYWYRQSLGQGPEFLIYFQGTGAADDSGLPNDRFFAVRPEGSVSTLKIQRTERGDSAVYLCANNLDNSPLHFGNGTRLTVT.

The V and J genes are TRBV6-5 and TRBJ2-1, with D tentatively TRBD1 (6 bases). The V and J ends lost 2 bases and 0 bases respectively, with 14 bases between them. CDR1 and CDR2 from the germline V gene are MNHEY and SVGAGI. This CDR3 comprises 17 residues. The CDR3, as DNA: TGTGCCAGCAGTTACCAGACAGGACCCCACTCCTACAATGAGCAGTTCTTC. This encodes CASSYQTGPHSYNEQFF.

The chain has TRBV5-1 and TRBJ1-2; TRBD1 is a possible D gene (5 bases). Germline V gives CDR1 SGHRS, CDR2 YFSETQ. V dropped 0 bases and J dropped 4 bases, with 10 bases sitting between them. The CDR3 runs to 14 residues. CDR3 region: CASSLVDSSYGYTF. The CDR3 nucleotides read TGCGCCAGCAGCTTGGTAGACAGTTCCTATGGCTACACCTTC.

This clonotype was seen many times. The CDR3 DNA reads TGTGCCAGCAGCGATAAGACAGCTGCCCAAGAGACCCAGTACTTC. Translated, it gives CASSDKTAAQETQYF. The chain carries TRBV7-2 and TRBJ2-5; the D gene is possibly TRBD1 (5 bases). Germline-derived CDR1 and CDR2 are SGHTA and FQGNSA. V gave up 5 bases and J gave up 1 base, with 14 bases separating them. CDR3 length equals 15 residues.

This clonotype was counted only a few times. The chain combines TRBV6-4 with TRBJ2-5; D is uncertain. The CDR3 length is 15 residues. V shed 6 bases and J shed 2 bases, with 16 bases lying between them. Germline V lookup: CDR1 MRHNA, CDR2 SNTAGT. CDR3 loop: CASSNEDPPQETQYF. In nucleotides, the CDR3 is TGTGCCAGCAGCAACGAGGATCCTCCGCAAGAGACCCAGTACTTC.